These 27 T cell receptor beta chains originate from one sample sequenced in a study of cytomegalovirus exposure and HLA in healthy donors. TCRdb keeps only in-frame clones here, not all; method: immunoSEQ multiplex PCR. Found here are around 250,000 clones, about 90% of them singletons; the top ten hold under 0.4%. Source material: PBMCs. These TCRs come from a woman aged 18-29 years in good health and CMV-seronegative.

This chain connects TRBV5-1 to TRBJ2-3, with D tentatively TRBD2 (5 bases). The CDR3 extends over 13 amino acids. Germline CDR1 and CDR2: SGHRS and YFSETQ. Trimming removed 1 base from V and 4 bases from J, with 7 bases in between. The CDR3 DNA sequence: TGCGCCAGCAGCTTGACTAGTTCAGATACGCAGTATTTT. Protein sequence: CASSLTSSDTQYF.

This chain connects TRBV2 to TRBJ2-6; D may be TRBD1 (6 bases). Per the germline V gene, CDR1 is SNHLY and CDR2 is FYNNEI. The CDR3 is 14 residues long. Written as DNA, the CDR3 is TGTGGAACTCAGGGGTACTCTGGGGCCAACGTCCTGACTTTC. This translates into CGTQGYSGANVLTF.

The chain carries TRBV6-5 and TRBJ2-7; TRBD1 aligns across 7 bases. After removal of 0 bases from V and 4 bases from J, the junction contained 6 bases not matched to a gene. From germline, CDR1 is MNHEY and CDR2 SVGAGI. The CDR3 covers 15 residues. CDR3 nucleotides: TGTGCCAGCAGTTACTCGACGGACAGGTTTTACGAGCAGTACTTC. Its protein is CASSYSTDRFYEQYF.

The chain uses TRBV5-4 and TRBJ1-4; D gene unclear. With 0 bases removed from V and 0 bases from J, the gap between germline ends came to 6 bases. CDR3 length: 15 amino acids. Germline V gene lookup returns CDR1 SGHNT and CDR2 YYREEE (reference sequence). The CDR3 nucleotides are TGTGCCAGCAGCTTGGGCACTGCAACTAATGAAAAACTGTTTTTT. Protein sequence: CASSLGTATNEKLFF. Variable domain in full (rest from reference TRBV5-4 and TRBJ1-4): ETGVTQSPTHLIKTRGQQVTLRCSSQSGHNTVSWYQQALGQGPQFIFQYYREEENGRGNFPPRFSGLQFPNYSSELNVNALELDDSALYLCASSLGTATNEKLFFGSGTQLSVL.

In this sample, this clone turned up once. The J gene is TRBJ1-5, the V gene TRBV6-5; D gene ambiguous. In germline, CDR1 is MNHEY, CDR2 SVGAGI. Between the trimmed V and J ends, which lost 0 bases and 3 bases, there was a span of 12 bases. The CDR3 contains 16 residues. For the CDR3, the DNA is TGTGCCAGCAGTTACTCGATCCGAGGATCCAATCAGCCCCAGCATTTT. Protein: CASSYSIRGSNQPQHF.

The rearrangement links TRBV27 to TRBJ2-3; 7 nucleotides agree with TRBD1. CDR3 length equals 18 residues. The trim removed 6 bases at V and 5 bases at J, leaving 20 bases unmatched. Germline CDR1 is MNHEY and CDR2 is SMNVEV (reference sequence). The CDR3 sequence: CASSTIPRQGGFLDTQYF. In DNA form, the CDR3 reads TGTGCCAGCAGCACCATACCCCGCCAAGGGGGCTTCCTAGATACGCAGTATTTT.

J is TRBJ1-1 and V is TRBV4-2, with D hard to call. Germline loops: CDR1 LGHNA, CDR2 YNFKEQ. V was pared by 4 bases and J by 0 bases, with 9 bases between. This CDR3 spans 14 amino acids. The CDR3 spells CASSLGEVNTEAFF. CDR3 nucleotides: TGTGCCAGCAGCCTCGGGGAGGTGAACACTGAAGCTTTCTTT.

The chain links TRBV14 to TRBJ2-5, with TRBD2 identical over 7 bases. CDR1 and CDR2 from the germline V gene are SGHDN and FVKESK. This CDR3 has 14 residues. V was clipped by 3 bases and J by 2 bases; unmatched bases: 3. Written as DNA, the CDR3 is TGTGCCAGCAGCCATTTCGGGGGGCAAGAGACCCAGTACTTC. Its protein product is CASSHFGGQETQYF.

The chain couples TRBV4-2 to TRBJ1-6; D may be TRBD1 (6 bases). Trimming cost V 0 bases and J 10 bases, with 16 bases left between them. The germline CDR1 and CDR2 sequences are LGHNA and YNFKEQ. There are 16 residues in the CDR3. CDR3 protein: CASSQDGAGDGSPLHF. The CDR3 region has the DNA TGTGCCAGCAGCCAAGATGGGGCAGGGGATGGGTCACCCCTCCACTTT.

The gene calls are TRBV7-9 and TRBJ1-2; D ambiguous. Germline-derived CDR1 and CDR2 are SEHNR and FQNEAQ (reference sequence). The germline V and J ends were trimmed by 5 bases and 4 bases, with 8 bases remaining between them. The CDR3 runs to 12 residues. The CDR3 DNA follows: TGTGCCAGCAGCACCGACTCCTATGGCTACACCTTC. Translated, it gives CASSTDSYGYTF.

Only one count was recorded for this clone. This chain connects TRBV7-3 to TRBJ2-2; D is uncertain. The germline V gene has CDR1 SGHTA and CDR2 FQGTGA. CDR3 size: 15 residues. V was shortened by 2 bases and J by 7 bases, with 14 bases between the two germline ends. The CDR3 DNA is TGTGCCAGCAGCTTATTTACACCGTCGGGCGGGGAGCTGTTTTTT. Its translation is CASSLFTPSGGELFF.

This clone was observed a single time. The DNA for the CDR3 is TGTGCCAGCCACCCCGGTGGACAGGGGGCCGCCTATGGCTACACCTTC. Translated: CASHPGGQGAAYGYTF. V usage is TRBV28 and J usage is TRBJ1-2; 11 bases match TRBD1. With 8 bases clipped from V and 4 bases from J, the junction kept 12 bases outside the gene matches. CDR1 is MDHEN and CDR2 is SYDVKM in the germline V gene. This CDR3 is built from 16 residues.

The chain couples TRBV4-1 to TRBJ2-6; a weak D match, TRBD1 (5 bases). The CDR3 runs to 15 residues. Germline CDR1 reads MGHRA; CDR2 reads YSYEKL. V dropped 3 bases and J dropped 4 bases, with 10 bases sitting between them. The CDR3 region has the DNA TGCGCCAGCAGCCACAGGGTTTCCGGGGCCAACGTCCTGACTTTC. Translated, it gives CASSHRVSGANVLTF.

The chain is built from TRBV7-2 and TRBJ2-7, with TRBD1 matching over 10 bases. J was trimmed by 3 bases and V by 4 bases; bases with no gene match: 3. The germline CDR1 and CDR2 sequences are SGHTA and FQGNSA. The CDR3 sequence is 14 residues long. The CDR3 is CASSSRDRGYEQYF. The CDR3 DNA follows: TGTGCCAGCAGCTCCCGGGACAGGGGCTACGAGCAGTACTTC.

This clone was seen at least ten times. The chain couples TRBV19 to TRBJ1-6; D uncertain. CDR1 and CDR2 from the germline V gene are LNHDA and SQIVND (reference sequence). The CDR3 has 15 residues. The V end lost 6 bases, the J end lost 0 bases, and 9 bases lay between the germline ends. The CDR3 region is CASRVGSSYNSPLHF. In DNA, the CDR3 is TGTGCCAGTAGGGTTGGGAGCTCCTATAATTCACCCCTCCACTTT.

V is TRBV6-6 and J is TRBJ1-1, with D tentatively TRBD1 (6 bases). The V gene's germline CDR1 is MNHNY and CDR2 SVGAGI (reference sequence). V lost 6 bases, J lost 4 bases, and 18 bases lay in between. The CDR3 is made up of 15 amino acids. The CDR3 DNA reads as TGTGCCAGCAGCCCTACCGGCGGGGGCGGCACTGAAGCTTTCTTT. Translating gives CASSPTGGGGTEAFF.

This chain links TRBV6-5 with TRBJ2-2, with D possibly TRBD1 on 6 matching bases. Between the trimmed V and J ends, which lost 5 bases and 7 bases, there was a span of 17 bases. This CDR3 contains 15 residues. Germline lookup yields CDR1 MNHEY and CDR2 SVGAGI. CDR3 amino acids: CASSQETGMVGELFF. In nucleotides, the CDR3 is TGTGCCAGCAGTCAAGAAACAGGGATGGTCGGGGAGCTGTTTTTT.

The rearrangement joins TRBV27 to TRBJ1-6; tentatively, D is TRBD1 (6 bases). This CDR3 spans 17 amino acids. The V gene lost 1 base and the J gene lost 5 bases, with 15 bases spanning the gap. The germline V gene has CDR1 MNHEY and CDR2 SMNVEV (reference sequence). The CDR3: CASSLLGQRPNNSPLHF. The CDR3 DNA sequence: TGTGCCAGCAGTTTATTAGGACAGCGGCCTAATAATTCACCCCTCCACTTT.

The V gene is TRBV5-1, the J gene TRBJ2-7; 15 nucleotides agree with TRBD2. V was pared by 4 bases and J by 5 bases, with 4 bases of the junction left unmatched. This CDR3 has 15 amino acids. The germline V gene has CDR1 SGHRS and CDR2 YFSETQ. For the CDR3, the DNA is TGCGCCAGCAGCCCCGGACTAGCGGGGGGGAACGAGCAGTACTTC. Amino acids: CASSPGLAGGNEQYF.

The J gene is TRBJ2-5, the V gene TRBV15, with TRBD1 matching 9 bases. The V segment lost 5 bases and the J segment 5 bases; nucleotides outside the gene matches: 6. CDR3 length equals 14 residues. Germline CDR1 and CDR2: LNHNV and YYDKDF (reference sequence). The CDR3 is CATSPGQGPETQYF. The CDR3 DNA follows: TGTGCCACCAGCCCGGGACAGGGTCCGGAGACCCAGTACTTC. The full variable domain, rest sourced from reference TRBV15 and TRBJ2-5, is DAMVIQNPRYQVTQFGKPVTLSCSQTLNHNVMYWYQQKSSQAPKLLFHYYDKDFNNEADTPDNFQSRRPNTSFCFLDIRSPGLGDTAMYLCATSPGQGPETQYFGPGTRLLVL.

This rearrangement joins TRBV29-1 to TRBJ1-3; D may be TRBD1 (6 bases). This CDR3 region has 18 residues. The V gene lost 0 bases and the J gene lost 0 bases, with 18 bases spanning the gap. Germline V gene lookup returns CDR1 SQVTM and CDR2 ANQGSEA. The CDR3 sequence: CSVEDPQTGAISGNTIYF. In DNA, the CDR3 is TGCAGCGTTGAAGATCCCCAGACAGGAGCGATCTCTGGAAACACCATATATTTT.

The rearrangement uses TRBV6-5 and TRBJ1-1; D not resolved. The germline gives CDR1 MNHEY, CDR2 SVGAGI. The V end was cut by 7 bases, the J end by 2 bases, with 11 bases between. The CDR3 sequence is 13 residues long. The CDR3 sequence is CASTLGRNTEAFF. DNA of the CDR3: TGTGCCAGCACCTTAGGGAGAAACACTGAAGCTTTCTTT.

The V and J genes are TRBV6-1 and TRBJ1-6; the D gene is possibly TRBD1 (6 bases). The germline CDR1 and CDR2 sequences are MNHNS and SASEGT. CDR3 length equals 17 residues. V was trimmed by 4 bases and J by 0 bases, leaving 13 bases between them. CDR3 sequence reads: CASSGGLLGSYNSPLHF. DNA of the CDR3: TGTGCCAGCAGTGGGGGGCTCCTTGGCTCCTATAATTCACCCCTCCACTTT.

The chain employs TRBV7-9 and TRBJ1-1; 12 bases line up with TRBD1. This CDR3 comprises 17 residues. Germline CDR1 SEHNR, CDR2 FQNEAQ (reference sequence). The V and J ends lost 5 bases and 1 base, in that order; junction bases with no gene match: 8. Written as DNA, the CDR3 is TGTGCCAGCAGCCGAGGCGGGACAGGGGGCCCGAACACTGAAGCTTTCTTT. Protein sequence: CASSRGGTGGPNTEAFF. Complete variable domain (other parts from reference TRBV7-9 and TRBJ1-1): DTGVSQNPRHKITKRGQNVTFRCDPISEHNRLYWYRQTLGQGPEFLTYFQNEAQLEKSRLLSDRFSAERPKGSFSTLEIQRTEQGDSAMYLCASSRGGTGGPNTEAFFGQGTRLTVV.

This clone was observed once. J is TRBJ2-3 and V is TRBV28; the match to TRBD2 covers 9 bases. The trim removed 2 bases at V and 6 bases at J, leaving 3 bases unmatched. CDR1 is MDHEN and CDR2 is SYDVKM in the germline V gene. CDR3 length equals 14 residues. The CDR3 region is CASSLAGGRDTQYF. In DNA, the CDR3 is TGTGCCAGCAGTTTAGCGGGGGGGCGGGATACGCAGTATTTT.

The chain uses TRBV27 and TRBJ2-1; 7 bases map to TRBD2. The germline CDR1 and CDR2 sequences are MNHEY and SMNVEV (reference sequence). J was trimmed by 3 bases and V by 8 bases; bases with no gene match: 4. The CDR3 extends over 13 amino acids. CDR3 coding DNA: TGTGCCAGCGGACTAGTCAACTACAATGAGCAGTTCTTC. This sequence encodes CASGLVNYNEQFF.

The CDR3 DNA sequence: TGCGCCAGCAGCCAAGTAGCGGGGGGTGGAGGGTACGAGCAGTACTTC. Encoded protein: CASSQVAGGGGYEQYF. V and J are TRBV4-3 and TRBJ2-7; TRBD2 aligns across 10 bases. The CDR3 sequence is 16 residues long. V trimming: 1 base; J trimming: 4 bases; junction bases outside the gene matches: 7. The germline V gene encodes CDR1 LGHNA and CDR2 YSLEER.